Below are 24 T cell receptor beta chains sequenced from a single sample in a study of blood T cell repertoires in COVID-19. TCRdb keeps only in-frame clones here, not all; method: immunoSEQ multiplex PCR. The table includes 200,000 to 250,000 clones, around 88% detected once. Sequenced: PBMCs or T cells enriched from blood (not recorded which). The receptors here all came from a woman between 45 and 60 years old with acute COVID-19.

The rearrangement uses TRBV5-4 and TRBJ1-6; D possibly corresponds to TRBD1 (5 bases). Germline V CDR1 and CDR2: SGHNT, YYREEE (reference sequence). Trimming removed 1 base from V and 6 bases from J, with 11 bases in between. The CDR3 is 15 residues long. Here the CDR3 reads CASSLLGQGNSPLHF. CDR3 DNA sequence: TGTGCCAGCAGCTTGCTCGGGCAGGGTAATTCACCCCTCCACTTT.

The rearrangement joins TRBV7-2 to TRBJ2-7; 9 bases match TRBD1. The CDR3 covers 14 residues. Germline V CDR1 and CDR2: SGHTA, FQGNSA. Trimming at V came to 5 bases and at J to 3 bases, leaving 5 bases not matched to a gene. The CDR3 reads CASSADRGYYEQYF. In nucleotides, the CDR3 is TGTGCCAGCAGCGCCGACAGGGGGTACTACGAGCAGTACTTC.

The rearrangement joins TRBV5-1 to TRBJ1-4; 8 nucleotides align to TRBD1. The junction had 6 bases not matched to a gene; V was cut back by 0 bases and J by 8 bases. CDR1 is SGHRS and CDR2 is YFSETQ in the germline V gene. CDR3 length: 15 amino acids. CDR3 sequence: CASSLGVTGDEKLFF. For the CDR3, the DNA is TGCGCCAGCAGCTTGGGGGTGACAGGGGACGAAAAACTGTTTTTT.

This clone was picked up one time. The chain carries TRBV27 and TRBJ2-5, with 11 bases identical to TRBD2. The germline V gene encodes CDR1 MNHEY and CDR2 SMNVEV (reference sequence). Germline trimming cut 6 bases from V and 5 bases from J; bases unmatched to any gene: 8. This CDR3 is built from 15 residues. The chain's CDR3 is CASRLAGGVDETQYF. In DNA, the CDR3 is TGTGCCAGCAGGTTAGCGGGAGGGGTGGATGAGACCCAGTACTTC.

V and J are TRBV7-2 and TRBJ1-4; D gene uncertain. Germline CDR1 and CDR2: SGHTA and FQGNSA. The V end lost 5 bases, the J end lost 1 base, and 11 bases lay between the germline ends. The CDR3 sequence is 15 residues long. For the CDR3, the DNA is TGTGCCAGCAGCCCAGACGGGTTAACTAATGAAAAACTGTTTTTT. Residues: CASSPDGLTNEKLFF.

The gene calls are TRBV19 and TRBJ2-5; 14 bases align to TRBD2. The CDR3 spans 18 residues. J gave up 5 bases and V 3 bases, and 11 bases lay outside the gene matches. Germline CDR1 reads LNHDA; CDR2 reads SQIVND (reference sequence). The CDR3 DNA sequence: TGTGCCAGTAGTATGAGGGCTGGGACTAGCGGGAGTCTTGAGACCCAGTACTTC. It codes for CASSMRAGTSGSLETQYF.

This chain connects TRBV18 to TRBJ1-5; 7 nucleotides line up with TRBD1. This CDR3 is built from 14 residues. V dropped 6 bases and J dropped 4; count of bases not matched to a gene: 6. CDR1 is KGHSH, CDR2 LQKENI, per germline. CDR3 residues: CASSPDRANQPQHF. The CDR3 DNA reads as TGTGCCAGCTCGCCAGACAGGGCTAATCAGCCCCAGCATTTT.

CDR3 in DNA: TGTGCCAGCAGCCAAGATCTTCCAGATACGCAGTATTTT. Protein sequence: CASSQDLPDTQYF. The V gene is TRBV4-2, the J gene TRBJ2-3; no reliable D call. Germline CDR1 and CDR2: LGHNA and YNFKEQ. The CDR3 covers 13 residues. Deletions cut 0 bases from V and 4 bases from J, with 5 bases between.

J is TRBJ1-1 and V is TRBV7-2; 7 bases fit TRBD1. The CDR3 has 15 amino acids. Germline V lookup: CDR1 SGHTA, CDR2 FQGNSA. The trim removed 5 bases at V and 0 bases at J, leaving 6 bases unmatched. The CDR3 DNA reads TGTGCCAGCAGCCCTCCGAGGGGGCTGAACACTGAAGCTTTCTTT. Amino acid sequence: CASSPPRGLNTEAFF. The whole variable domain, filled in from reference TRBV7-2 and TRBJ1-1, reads GAGVSQSPSNKVTEKGKDVELRCDPISGHTALYWYRQSLGQGLEFLIYFQGNSAPDKSGLPSDRFSAERTGGSVSTLTIQRTQQEDSAVYLCASSPPRGLNTEAFFGQGTRLTVV.

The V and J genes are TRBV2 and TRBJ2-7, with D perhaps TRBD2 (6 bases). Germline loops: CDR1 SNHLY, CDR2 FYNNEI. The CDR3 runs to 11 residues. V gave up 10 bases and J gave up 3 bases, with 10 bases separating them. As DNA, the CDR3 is TGTGCCATCCGGAGGGTCTACGAGCAGTACTTC. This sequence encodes CAIRRVYEQYF. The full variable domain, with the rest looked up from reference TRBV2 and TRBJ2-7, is EPEVTQTPSHQVTQMGQEVILRCVPISNHLYFYWYRQILGQKVEFLVSFYNNEISEKSEIFDDQFSVERPDGSNFTLKIRSTKLEDSAMYFCAIRRVYEQYFGPGTRLTVT.

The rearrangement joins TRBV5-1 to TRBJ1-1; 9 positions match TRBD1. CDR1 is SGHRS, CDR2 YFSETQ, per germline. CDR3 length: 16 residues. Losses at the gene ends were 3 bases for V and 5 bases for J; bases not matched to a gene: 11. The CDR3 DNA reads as TGCGCCAGCAGCTACCTTACAGGGGGCTTAAAAACTGAAGCTTTCTTT. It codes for CASSYLTGGLKTEAFF.

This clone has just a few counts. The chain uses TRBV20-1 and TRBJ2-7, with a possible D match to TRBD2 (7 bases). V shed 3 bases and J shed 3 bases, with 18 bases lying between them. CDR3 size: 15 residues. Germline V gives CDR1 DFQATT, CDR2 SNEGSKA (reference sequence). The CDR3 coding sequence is TGCAGTGCTAGTGGGGGGCGGGGGCCCGGCTACGAGCAGTACTTC. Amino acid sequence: CSASGGRGPGYEQYF.

The CDR3 protein is CASRRGRGRGYTF. Here the CDR3 DNA reads TGTGCCAGTAGGCGAGGCAGGGGGCGAGGCTACACCTTC. This chain links TRBV19 with TRBJ1-2, with 8 bases aligning to TRBD1. The V and J ends lost 6 bases and 8 bases, in that order; junction bases with no gene match: 8. Looked up from germline, CDR1 is LNHDA and CDR2 is SQIVND (reference sequence). The CDR3 is 13 amino acids.

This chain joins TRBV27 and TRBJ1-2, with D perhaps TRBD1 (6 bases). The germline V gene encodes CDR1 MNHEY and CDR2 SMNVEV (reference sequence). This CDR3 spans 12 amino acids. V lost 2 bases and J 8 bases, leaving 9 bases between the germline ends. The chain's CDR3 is CASSLQGWGYTF. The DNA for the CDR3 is TGTGCCAGCAGTTTACAGGGGTGGGGCTACACCTTC.

The CDR3 loop is CASSDGQDFGYTF. CDR3 nucleotides: TGTGCCAGCAGTGACGGACAGGACTTTGGCTACACCTTC. The V gene is TRBV6-1, the J gene TRBJ1-2; TRBD1 agrees at 7 bases. The CDR3 contains 13 residues. Per the germline V gene, CDR1 is MNHNS and CDR2 is SASEGT. V lost 3 bases, J lost 7 bases, and 5 bases stayed unmatched.

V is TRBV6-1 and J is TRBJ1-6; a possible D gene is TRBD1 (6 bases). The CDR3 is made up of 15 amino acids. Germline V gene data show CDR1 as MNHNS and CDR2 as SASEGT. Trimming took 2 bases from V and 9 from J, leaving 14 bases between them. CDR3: CASSEQGRGGSPLHF. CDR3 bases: TGTGCCAGCAGTGAACAGGGCAGGGGTGGTTCACCCCTCCACTTT.

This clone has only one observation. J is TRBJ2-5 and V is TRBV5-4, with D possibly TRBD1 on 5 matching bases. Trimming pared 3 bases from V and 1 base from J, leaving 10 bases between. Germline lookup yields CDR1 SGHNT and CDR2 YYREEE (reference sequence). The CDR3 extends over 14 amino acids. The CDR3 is CASSSGSTQETQYF. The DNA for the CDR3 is TGTGCCAGCAGCTCAGGGTCCACCCAAGAGACCCAGTACTTC.

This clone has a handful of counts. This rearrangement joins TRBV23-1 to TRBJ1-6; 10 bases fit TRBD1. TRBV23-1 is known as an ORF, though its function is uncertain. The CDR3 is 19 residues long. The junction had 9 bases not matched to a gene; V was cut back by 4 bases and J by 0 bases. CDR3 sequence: CASSPVGQGYRSYNSPLHF. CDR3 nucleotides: TGCGCCAGCAGTCCCGTGGGACAGGGGTATCGCTCCTATAATTCACCCCTCCACTTT.

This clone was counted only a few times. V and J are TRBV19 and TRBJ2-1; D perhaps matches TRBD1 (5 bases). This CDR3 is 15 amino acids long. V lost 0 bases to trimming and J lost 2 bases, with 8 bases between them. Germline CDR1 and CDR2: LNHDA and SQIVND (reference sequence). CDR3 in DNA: TGTGCCAGTAGTATAGACCAGGACACCTACAATGAGCAGTTCTTC. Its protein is CASSIDQDTYNEQFF.

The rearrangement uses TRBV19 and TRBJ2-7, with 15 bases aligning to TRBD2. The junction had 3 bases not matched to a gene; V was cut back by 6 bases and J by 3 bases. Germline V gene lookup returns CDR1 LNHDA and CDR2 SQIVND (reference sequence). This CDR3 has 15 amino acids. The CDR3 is CASRGLAGGGYEQYF. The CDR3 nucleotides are TGTGCCAGTAGGGGACTAGCGGGAGGCGGCTACGAGCAGTACTTC.

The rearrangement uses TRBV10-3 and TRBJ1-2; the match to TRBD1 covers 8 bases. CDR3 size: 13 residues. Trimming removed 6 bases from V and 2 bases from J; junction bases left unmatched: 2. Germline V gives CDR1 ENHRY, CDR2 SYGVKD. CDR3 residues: CAISRTGNYGYTF. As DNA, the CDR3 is TGTGCCATCAGCAGGACAGGGAACTATGGCTACACCTTC.

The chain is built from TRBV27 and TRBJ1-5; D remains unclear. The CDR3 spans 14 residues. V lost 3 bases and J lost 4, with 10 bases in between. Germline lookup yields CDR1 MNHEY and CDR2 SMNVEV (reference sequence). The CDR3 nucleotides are TGTGCCAGCAGTTTGTCGGGGAGGAATCAGCCCCAGCATTTT. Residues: CASSLSGRNQPQHF.

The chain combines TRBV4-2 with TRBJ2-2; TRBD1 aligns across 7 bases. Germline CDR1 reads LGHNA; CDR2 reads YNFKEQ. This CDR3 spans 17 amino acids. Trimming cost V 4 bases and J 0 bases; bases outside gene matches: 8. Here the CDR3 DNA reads TGTGCCAGCAGCCTCCTAGGGGGCGGCGCGAACACCGGGGAGCTGTTTTTT. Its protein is CASSLLGGGANTGELFF.

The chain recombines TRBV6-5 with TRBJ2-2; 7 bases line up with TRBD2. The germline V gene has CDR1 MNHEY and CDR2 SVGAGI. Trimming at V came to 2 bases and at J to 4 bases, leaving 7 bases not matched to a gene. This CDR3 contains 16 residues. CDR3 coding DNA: TGTGCCAGCAGTTACGGACTAGGGGCGGTCACCGGGGAGCTGTTTTTT. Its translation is CASSYGLGAVTGELFF.